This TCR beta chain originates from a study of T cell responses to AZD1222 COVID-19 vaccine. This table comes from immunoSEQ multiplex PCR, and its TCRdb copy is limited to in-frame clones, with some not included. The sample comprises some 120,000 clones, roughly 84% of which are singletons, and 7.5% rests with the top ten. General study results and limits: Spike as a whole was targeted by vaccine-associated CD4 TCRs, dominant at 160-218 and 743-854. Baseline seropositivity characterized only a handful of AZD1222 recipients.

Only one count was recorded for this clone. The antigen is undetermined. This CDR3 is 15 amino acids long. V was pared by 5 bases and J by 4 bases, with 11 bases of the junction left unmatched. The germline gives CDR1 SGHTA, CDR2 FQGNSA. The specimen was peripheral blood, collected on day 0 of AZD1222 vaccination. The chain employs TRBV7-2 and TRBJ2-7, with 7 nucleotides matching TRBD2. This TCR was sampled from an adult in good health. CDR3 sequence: CASSPGWAGAYEQYF. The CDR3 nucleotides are TGTGCCAGCAGCCCGGGGTGGGCGGGAGCTTACGAGCAGTACTTC.